Sequencing of this TCR beta chain was carried out in a study of shared clonotypes between healthy human individuals. Study findings and constraints: Blood was the sole source, and tissue repertoires probably differ.

With regard to this clone: Antigen specificity is unknown.

The V end lost 4 bases, the J end lost 5 bases, and 14 bases lay between the germline ends. The CDR3 contains 14 residues. Germline V gene lookup returns CDR1 LNHDA and CDR2 SQIVND (reference sequence). Sequencing used immunoSEQ multiplex PCR; TCRdb keeps in-frame clones, though not all of them. The data show about 1 million clones, with 65% to 75% seen just once and roughly 1.5% held by the top ten. This TCR was sampled from a man younger than 35 in good health. Input material: memory CD4+ T cells sorted from blood. Subset noted: CD45RA-negative fraction. The chain combines TRBV19 with TRBJ1-1; possibly TRBD1 for D (6 bases). CDR3 loop: CASSKAGVATEAFF. For the CDR3, the DNA is TGTGCCAGTAGTAAGGCAGGGGTTGCGACTGAAGCTTTCTTT.